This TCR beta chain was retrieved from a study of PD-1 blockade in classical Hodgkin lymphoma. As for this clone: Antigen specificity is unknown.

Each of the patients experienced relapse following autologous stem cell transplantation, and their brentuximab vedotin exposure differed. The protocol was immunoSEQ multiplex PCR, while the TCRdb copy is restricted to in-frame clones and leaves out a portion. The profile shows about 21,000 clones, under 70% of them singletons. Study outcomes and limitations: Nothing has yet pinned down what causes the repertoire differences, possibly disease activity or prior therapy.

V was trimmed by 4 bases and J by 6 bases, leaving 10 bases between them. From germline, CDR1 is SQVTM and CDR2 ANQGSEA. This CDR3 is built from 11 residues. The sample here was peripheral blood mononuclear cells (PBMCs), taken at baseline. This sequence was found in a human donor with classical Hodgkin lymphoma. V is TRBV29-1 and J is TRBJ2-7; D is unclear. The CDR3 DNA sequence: TGCAGCGTTGCGTTCCCCTCCGAGCAGTACTTC. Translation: CSVAFPSEQYF.